This entry lists 21 T cell receptor beta chains sequenced from one sample in a study of vaccination and CD4 T cells after COVID-19. With the Oncomine TCR Beta short-read assay, DNA from cultured CD4+ T cells was sequenced. One entry per CDR3 protein, called by TCRdb with MiXCR from the PCR reads. The data contain approximately 19,000 distinct CDR3 sequences, about 56% of them singletons. No antigen has been assigned to these receptors. Regarding treatment: roughly ten-day PBMC culture with coronavirus spike peptide pools or control peptides (ViraFEST assay). Sequenced input: CD4+ T cells from blood, cultured in vitro. The receptors shown here come from a human donor who had recovered from COVID-19.

CDR3 coding DNA: TGTGCCAGTAGTATAGATCAGGTGCCCAATCAGCCCCAGCATTTT. Amino acids: CASSIDQVPNQPQHF. The rearrangement joins TRBV19 to TRBJ1-5, with D unresolved. Trimming shortened V by 0 bases and J by 3 bases, and 9 bases separated the two germline ends. This CDR3 is 15 amino acids long. Germline-derived CDR1 and CDR2 are LNHDA and SQIVND (reference sequence).

This clonotype has more than one count but fewer than ten. V usage is TRBV7-2 and J usage is TRBJ2-3; D remains unclear. Trimming pared 5 bases from V and 2 bases from J, leaving 5 bases between. The germline V gene encodes CDR1 SGHTA and CDR2 FQGNSA. There are 12 residues in the CDR3. CDR3 sequence: CASSQATDTQYF. CDR3 nucleotide sequence: TGTGCCAGCAGCCAGGCCACAGATACGCAGTATTTT.

This chain joins TRBV20-1 and TRBJ1-1, with D maybe TRBD1 (6 bases). V was cut by 3 bases and J by 10 bases, with 12 bases left in between. The CDR3 is 11 residues long. Germline V gene lookup returns CDR1 DFQATT and CDR2 SNEGSKA (reference sequence). The CDR3 DNA follows: TGCAGTGCTAGCGCAGGGGCGCGAGCTTTCTTT. This encodes CSASAGARAFF.

This clonotype was detected only a few times. The J gene is TRBJ1-2, the V gene TRBV2; the match to TRBD1 covers 7 bases. The trim removed 3 bases at V and 8 bases at J, leaving 12 bases unmatched. Germline V CDR1 and CDR2: SNHLY, FYNNEI. This CDR3 has 15 amino acids. CDR3 nucleotide sequence: TGTGCCAGCAGTGACTCGAGGGGGCCGTGGGAAGGCTACACCTTC. Protein sequence: CASSDSRGPWEGYTF.

The chain employs TRBV7-2 and TRBJ2-1; 10 bases are shared with TRBD1. Germline-derived CDR1 and CDR2 are SGHTA and FQGNSA. The CDR3 is 16 residues long. After removal of 5 bases from V and 8 bases from J, the junction contained 12 bases not matched to a gene. CDR3 in DNA: TGTGCCAGCAGCAAACAGTGGACAGGGGGGAGCGATGAGCAGTTCTTC. It yields the protein CASSKQWTGGSDEQFF.

The rearrangement links TRBV6-1 to TRBJ1-3; 7 nucleotides match TRBD1. The CDR3 covers 16 residues. From germline, CDR1 is MNHNS and CDR2 SASEGT. After removal of 3 bases from V and 0 bases from J, the junction contained 5 bases not matched to a gene. CDR3 in amino acids: CASSDGTVPSGNTIYF. Written as DNA, the CDR3 is TGTGCCAGCAGTGACGGGACAGTGCCCTCTGGAAACACCATATATTTT.

The V gene is TRBV15, the J gene TRBJ1-1; possibly TRBD1 for D (5 bases). The germline CDR1 and CDR2 sequences are LNHNV and YYDKDF (reference sequence). The CDR3 is made up of 14 amino acids. The V gene lost 9 bases and the J gene lost 3 bases, with 17 bases spanning the gap. CDR3 in amino acids: CATSRPGTDTEAFF. For the CDR3, the DNA is TGTGCCACTTCCCGGCCCGGGACGGACACTGAAGCTTTCTTT.

The chain joins TRBV2 to TRBJ1-1; TRBD1 might be the D (6 bases). The germline gives CDR1 SNHLY, CDR2 FYNNEI. This CDR3 is built from 14 residues. V lost 2 bases and J lost 5, with 12 bases in between. Written as DNA, the CDR3 is TGTGCCAGCAGTGAAAGGGGGGGGCTGACTGAAGCTTTCTTT. The encoded protein is CASSERGGLTEAFF.

The chain uses TRBV7-8 and TRBJ2-7; tentatively, D is TRBD1 or TRBD2 (5 bases each). The length of the CDR3 is 14 residues. V gave up 5 bases and J gave up 7 bases, with 18 bases separating them. CDR1 and CDR2 from the germline V gene are SGHVS and FQNEAQ. The CDR3: CASSIQGGDGEQYF. Written as DNA, the CDR3 is TGTGCCAGCAGCATCCAAGGTGGGGACGGGGAGCAGTACTTC.

This clonotype was counted a single time. V usage is TRBV6-5 and J usage is TRBJ2-7; 8 bases fit TRBD2. Germline V gives CDR1 MNHEY, CDR2 SVGAGI. This CDR3 has 15 amino acids. The J segment lost 4 bases and the V segment lost 0 bases, leaving 5 bases of the junction unmatched. In DNA, the CDR3 is TGTGCCAGCAGTTACTCGTCGGGGGGGCCATACGAGCAGTACTTC. Its translation: CASSYSSGGPYEQYF.

This chain uses TRBV12-5 with TRBJ2-7; D is undetermined. The CDR3 length is 14 residues. Trimming removed 2 bases from V and 3 bases from J, with 11 bases in between. CDR1 LGHNT and CDR2 FRNRAP come from the germline V gene. In DNA form, the CDR3 reads TGTGCTAGTGGTTTGACCCCGGCCCTCTACGAGCAGTACTTC. Amino acids: CASGLTPALYEQYF.

V is TRBV7-6 and J is TRBJ1-3; no clear D gene. Germline V lookup: CDR1 SGHVS, CDR2 FNYEAQ. V was pared by 7 bases and J by 3 bases, with 10 bases between. The length of the CDR3 is 13 residues. This CDR3 is CASTTSFGNTIYF. DNA for the CDR3: TGTGCCAGCACAACTTCTTTTGGAAACACCATATATTTT.

The chain has TRBV29-1 and TRBJ2-5, with D possibly matching TRBD2 (7 bases). This CDR3 contains 13 residues. V shed 4 bases and J shed 2 bases, with 11 bases lying between them. CDR1 and CDR2 (germline): SQVTM, ANQGSEA. The CDR3 reads CSVGGGGQETQYF. CDR3 in DNA: TGCAGCGTTGGCGGGGGCGGGCAAGAGACCCAGTACTTC.

The V and J genes are TRBV2 and TRBJ2-4; TRBD1 matches at 10 bases. Germline V gene lookup returns CDR1 SNHLY and CDR2 FYNNEI. The CDR3 consists of 14 residues. The V segment lost 5 bases and the J segment 6 bases; nucleotides outside the gene matches: 4. The CDR3 reads CASSRDRGGNIQYF. The DNA of the CDR3 is TGTGCCAGCAGTAGGGACAGGGGAGGAAACATTCAGTACTTC.

The chain has TRBV7-9 and TRBJ1-1; perhaps TRBD1 as D (5 bases). This CDR3 is built from 14 residues. The ends were cut back, 5 bases at V and 4 bases at J, with 14 bases in the middle. Germline V gives CDR1 SEHNR, CDR2 FQNEAQ (reference sequence). CDR3: CASSPLGGGTEAFF. The DNA for the CDR3 is TGTGCCAGCAGCCCTTTGGGGGGTGGCACTGAAGCTTTCTTT.

This chain links TRBV20-1 with TRBJ1-3, with D possibly TRBD1 on 5 matching bases. The germline gives CDR1 DFQATT, CDR2 SNEGSKA (reference sequence). V lost 4 bases, J lost 4 bases, and 17 bases lay in between. The CDR3 has 15 residues. DNA of the CDR3: TGCAGTGCTAAACCCAGGGCTGAGGGGGGAAACACCATATATTTT. It specifies CSAKPRAEGGNTIYF.

The chain recombines TRBV25-1 with TRBJ2-3; D might be TRBD2 (6 bases). The CDR3 contains 14 residues. The germline V gene has CDR1 MGHDK and CDR2 SYGVNS. Between the trimmed V and J ends, which lost 3 bases and 0 bases, there was a span of 7 bases. The CDR3 DNA reads TGTGCCAGCAGTGAGGCGGGAAGCACAGATACGCAGTATTTT. This gives the protein CASSEAGSTDTQYF.

This clonotype appeared a few times. The chain carries TRBV7-9 and TRBJ2-7; D unclear. This CDR3 is 12 amino acids long. Looked up from germline, CDR1 is SEHNR and CDR2 is FQNEAQ (reference sequence). Trimming cost V 3 bases and J 6 bases, with 9 bases left between them. The CDR3 here is CASSFPSSEQYF. As DNA, the CDR3 is TGTGCCAGCAGCTTCCCGAGTAGCGAGCAGTACTTC.

This clonotype occurred a few times. J is TRBJ2-2 and V is TRBV6-1; possibly TRBD1 or TRBD2 for D (7 bases each). The germline V gene encodes CDR1 MNHNS and CDR2 SASEGT. V gave up 5 bases and J gave up 4 bases, with 14 bases separating them. The CDR3 has 15 amino acids. CDR3 amino acids: CASSPSRGGTGELFF. Here the CDR3 DNA reads TGTGCCAGCAGTCCCTCCAGGGGGGGCACCGGGGAGCTGTTTTTT.

This clonotype was found once. This sequence joins TRBV5-4 and TRBJ2-2, with D tentatively TRBD1 or TRBD2 (5 bases each). CDR1 is SGHNT, CDR2 YYREEE, per germline (reference sequence). V lost 3 bases and J lost 7, with 13 bases in between. The CDR3 extends over 14 amino acids. The CDR3 protein is CASSYWGRGGELFF. The CDR3 nucleotides are TGTGCCAGCAGCTACTGGGGACGGGGCGGGGAGCTGTTTTTT.

This clonotype was seen more than once but under ten times. The J gene is TRBJ2-5, the V gene TRBV5-1, with 7 bases fitting TRBD2. Germline V gives CDR1 SGHRS, CDR2 YFSETQ. The CDR3 covers 13 residues. After removal of 4 bases from V and 5 bases from J, the junction contained 5 bases not matched to a gene. For the CDR3, the DNA is TGCGCCAGCAGCGGCAGGGAGGGGGAGACCCAGTACTTC. Its translation: CASSGREGETQYF.